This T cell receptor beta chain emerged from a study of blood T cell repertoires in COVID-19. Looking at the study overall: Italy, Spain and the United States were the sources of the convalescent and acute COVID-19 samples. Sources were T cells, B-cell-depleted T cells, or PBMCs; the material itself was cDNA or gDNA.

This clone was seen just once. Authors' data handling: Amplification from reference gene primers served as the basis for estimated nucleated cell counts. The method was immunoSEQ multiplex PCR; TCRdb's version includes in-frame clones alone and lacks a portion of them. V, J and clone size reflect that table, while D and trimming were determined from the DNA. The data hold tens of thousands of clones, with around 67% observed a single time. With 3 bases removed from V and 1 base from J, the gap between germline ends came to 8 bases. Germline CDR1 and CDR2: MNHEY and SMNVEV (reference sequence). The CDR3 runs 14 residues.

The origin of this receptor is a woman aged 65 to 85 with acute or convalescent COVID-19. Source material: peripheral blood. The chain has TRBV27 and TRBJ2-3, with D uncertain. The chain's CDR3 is CASSFLPRTDTQYF. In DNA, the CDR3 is TGTGCCAGCAGTTTCCTACCCCGCACAGATACGCAGTATTTT.